The next 16 T cell receptor beta chains were all read from a single sample in a study of patients with pleural tuberculosis. TCRdb redid the calling of the reads with MiXCR, one entry per CDR3 protein. The sample includes 25,000 to 30,000 distinct CDR3 sequences, 18% of them seen just once. Sequencing was performed on peripheral blood. All receptors come from a human donor with pleural tuberculosis.

This clonotype was picked up a small number of times. The chain carries TRBV19 and TRBJ2-6; D is perhaps TRBD1 (5 bases). The germline V gene has CDR1 LNHDA and CDR2 SQIVND (reference sequence). Trimming took off 5 bases at V and 0 bases at J, with 14 bases between the two ends. CDR3 length: 17 amino acids. The CDR3 sequence is CASSGRVLDSGANVLTF. The CDR3 DNA is TGTGCCAGTAGTGGCAGGGTTCTGGACTCTGGGGCCAACGTCCTGACTTTC.

In the case of this clonotype: This may be a read error: a much more frequent sequence differs by one nucleotide. The chain has TRBV4-1 and TRBJ2-1; D unresolved. Germline CDR1 MGHRA, CDR2 YSYEKL. The CDR3 length is 12 residues. In DNA, the CDR3 is TGCGCCAGCAGCCACGTCGGCAATGTGCAGTTCTTC. Translated, it gives CASSHVGNVQFF.

The count of this clonotype is one. This CDR3 fails to terminate in the conserved phenylalanine or tryptophan, so it likely reflects a read error. The J gene is TRBJ1-1, the V gene TRBV20-1; D perhaps matches TRBD1 (6 bases). Germline V gene sequence: CDR1 DFQATT, CDR2 SNEGSKA (reference sequence). Trimming pared 1 base from V and 6 bases from J, leaving 15 bases between. The CDR3 length is 14 residues. The CDR3 DNA sequence: TGCAGTGCTAGAGGGGGGCAGGAGAGGGCTGAAGCTTTCTTG. It is translated as CSARGGQERAEAFL.

Many counts were recorded for this clonotype. This chain links TRBV18 with TRBJ2-5; TRBD1 matches 10 bases. V shed 3 bases and J 1 base; nucleotides not matched to a gene: 8. The CDR3 consists of 17 residues. Germline CDR1 and CDR2: KGHSH and LQKENI. CDR3 sequence reads: CASSPGQGMKGQETQYF. The CDR3 region has the DNA TGTGCCAGCTCACCGGGACAGGGGATGAAAGGCCAAGAGACCCAGTACTTC.

This clonotype has ten or more counts. This chain uses TRBV30 with TRBJ1-1; no clear D gene. The CDR3 is made up of 11 amino acids. Germline-derived CDR1 and CDR2 are GTSNPN and SVGIG (reference sequence). The germline V and J ends were trimmed by 5 bases and 0 bases, with 4 bases remaining between them. The CDR3 is CAWSMNTEAFF. The CDR3 region has the DNA TGTGCCTGGTCCATGAACACTGAAGCTTTCTTT.

This clonotype was seen many times. The chain has TRBV7-9 and TRBJ2-5; tentatively, D is TRBD2 (5 bases). Deletions cut 5 bases from V and 2 bases from J, with 6 bases between. The CDR3 is 12 residues long. Looked up from germline, CDR1 is SEHNR and CDR2 is FQNEAQ (reference sequence). CDR3: CASSPGQETQYF. CDR3 DNA sequence: TGTGCCAGCAGCCCGGGGCAAGAGACCCAGTACTTC.

The genes are TRBV28 and TRBJ2-4; D may match TRBD1 or TRBD2 (5 bases each). V was shortened by 7 bases and J by 8 bases, with 15 bases between the two germline ends. Per the germline V gene, CDR1 is MDHEN and CDR2 is SYDVKM. This CDR3 is 13 amino acids long. The CDR3: CASTPGGIDIQYF. DNA of the CDR3: TGTGCCAGCACCCCTGGGGGTATAGACATTCAGTACTTC.

This clonotype was seen repeatedly, ten times or more. The J gene is TRBJ2-1, the V gene TRBV10-3; TRBD2 is a possible D gene (6 bases). V was shortened by 7 bases and J by 5 bases, with 18 bases between the two germline ends. The V gene's germline CDR1 is ENHRY and CDR2 SYGVKD. The CDR3 covers 15 residues. DNA for the CDR3: TGTGCCATCATCGACCGACTAGGCCCCCACAATGAGCAGTTCTTC. Translated: CAIIDRLGPHNEQFF.

This clonotype has at least ten counts. This rearrangement joins TRBV4-3 to TRBJ1-1; D call uncertain. This CDR3 comprises 14 residues. V dropped 0 bases and J dropped 0 bases, with 5 bases sitting between them. Germline V CDR1 and CDR2: LGHNA, YSLEER. CDR3 sequence reads: CASSQDLMNTEAFF. Written as DNA, the CDR3 is TGCGCCAGCAGCCAAGATCTAATGAACACTGAAGCTTTCTTT.

This clonotype was observed many times. The chain joins TRBV29-1 to TRBJ1-1, with D possibly TRBD1 on 6 matching bases. Germline values: CDR1 SQVTM, CDR2 ANQGSEA. This CDR3 is 16 amino acids long. Trimming took 4 bases from V and 1 from J, leaving 19 bases between them. The CDR3 DNA reads TGCAGCGTTGTGGGGCCAATTAGGACAGCGAACACTGAAGCTTTCTTT. Translation: CSVVGPIRTANTEAFF.

With regard to this clonotype: A much larger clone differs from this one at a single base, so this may be a read error. This chain connects TRBV3-1 to TRBJ2-7; 7 nucleotides match TRBD2. This CDR3 comprises 14 residues. CDR1 is LGHDT and CDR2 is YNNKEL in the germline V gene (reference sequence). The CDR3 spells CASSTSASSYEQCF. The CDR3, as DNA: TGTGCCAGCAGTACTAGCGCGAGCTCCTACGAGCAGTGCTTC.

This clonotype was counted at least ten times. The rearrangement joins TRBV7-9 to TRBJ1-1; a weak D match, TRBD1 (5 bases). Germline V CDR1 and CDR2: SEHNR, FQNEAQ (reference sequence). The CDR3 contains 14 residues. The V end was cut by 4 bases, the J end by 0 bases, with 9 bases between. The DNA for the CDR3 is TGTGCCAGCAGCTACGACAGTCTGAACACTGAAGCTTTCTTT. Amino acid sequence: CASSYDSLNTEAFF.

Comment on this clonotype: A clone one base away is much larger, so this may be a read error. This chain links TRBV19 with TRBJ2-3; D unresolved. This CDR3 is 14 amino acids long. Germline V gives CDR1 LNHDA, CDR2 SQIVND (reference sequence). V was shortened by 4 bases and J by 2 bases, with 10 bases between the two germline ends. CDR3 loop: CASSTAENTDTQYF. Here the CDR3 DNA reads TGTGCCAGTAGTACGGCGGAGAACACAGATACGCAGTATTTT.

With regard to this clonotype: At one end the junction does not follow the germline gene, possibly because of a read error. CDR3 loop: CACSAKLSRSTDTQYF. DNA of the CDR3: TGTGCCTGCAGTGCAAAGCTGTCCAGGAGCACAGATACGCAGTATTTT. V usage is TRBV27 and J usage is TRBJ2-3; D gene ambiguous. The germline V gene has CDR1 MNHEY and CDR2 SMNVEV (reference sequence). This CDR3 comprises 16 residues.

The table lists this clonotype with many counts. This sequence joins TRBV28 and TRBJ2-7; D may be TRBD1 (6 bases). This CDR3 has 12 amino acids. CDR1 and CDR2 from the germline V gene are MDHEN and SYDVKM. V lost 4 bases, J lost 12 bases, and 16 bases lay in between. CDR3: CASSWTVTNSYF. The CDR3 coding sequence is TGTGCCAGCAGTTGGACAGTCACGAACTCGTACTTC.

This clonotype came up many times. This rearrangement joins TRBV19 to TRBJ2-7; a possible D gene is TRBD1 (5 bases). Germline assignment: CDR1 LNHDA and CDR2 SQIVND (reference sequence). The CDR3 loop spans 14 amino acids. V dropped 3 bases and J dropped 2 bases, with 11 bases sitting between them. The CDR3 DNA reads as TGTGCCAGTAGTATCGGCAGGGCTCCCTACGAGCAGTACTTC. This sequence encodes CASSIGRAPYEQYF.